This TCR beta chain was captured by sequencing in a study of blood T cell repertoires in COVID-19. As processed by the authors: Reference gene primer amplification gave nucleated cell count estimates. Generated by immunoSEQ multiplex PCR, the TCRdb table keeps only in-frame clones and is missing some. Clone size and the V and J calls come from that table; the DNA yielded D and trimming. This table has about 110,000 clones, just under 90% appearing once. The CDR3 runs to 11 residues. V shed 4 bases and J shed 7 bases, with 5 bases lying between them. Germline V gives CDR1 LNHDA, CDR2 SQIVND (reference sequence).

V gene TRBV19 combines with J gene TRBJ2-1; no definite D call. Sequencing used peripheral blood. The sequence derives from a human donor in a cohort sampled during active COVID-19. The CDR3 sequence is CASSTLNEQFF. The CDR3 region has the DNA TGTGCCAGTAGTACCCTTAATGAGCAGTTCTTC.